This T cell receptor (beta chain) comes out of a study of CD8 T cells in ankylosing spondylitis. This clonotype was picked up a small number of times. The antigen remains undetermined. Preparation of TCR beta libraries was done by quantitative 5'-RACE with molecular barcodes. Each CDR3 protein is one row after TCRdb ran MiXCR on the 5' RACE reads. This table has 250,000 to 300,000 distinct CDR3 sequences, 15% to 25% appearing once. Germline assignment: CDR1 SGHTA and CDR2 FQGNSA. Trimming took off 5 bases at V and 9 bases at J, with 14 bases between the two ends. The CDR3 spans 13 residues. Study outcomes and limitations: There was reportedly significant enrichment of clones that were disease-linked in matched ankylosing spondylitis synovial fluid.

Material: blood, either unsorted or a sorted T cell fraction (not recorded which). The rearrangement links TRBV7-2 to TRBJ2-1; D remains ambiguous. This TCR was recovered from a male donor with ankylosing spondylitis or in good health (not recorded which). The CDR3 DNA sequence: TGTGCCAGCAGCCTCGTTAGGCGTCCTGAGCAGTTCTTC. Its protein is CASSLVRRPEQFF.